These 26 T cell receptor beta chains originate from one sample sequenced in a study of T cells in Graves' hyperthyroidism and ophthalmopathy. From RNA transcripts, TCR beta CDR3 regions were amplified. Researchers ran a first-round RT-PCR on the TCR CDR3 using the HTBI primer set. TCRdb analysed the multiplex PCR reads with MiXCR anew, one entry per CDR3 protein. The sample records about 500,000 distinct CDR3 sequences, under 15% being singletons. Sequenced input: blood. These receptors all stem from a woman under 30 with Graves' hyperthyroidism.

This rearrangement joins TRBV6-1 to TRBJ2-1, with a weak D call TRBD1 (6 bases). Germline V gene lookup returns CDR1 MNHNS and CDR2 SASEGT. Trimming stripped 3 bases from V and 0 bases from J, with 12 bases between. The CDR3 loop spans 16 amino acids. In DNA form, the CDR3 reads TGTGCCAGCAGTGACAGGGGCCCCAGCTCCTACAATGAGCAGTTCTTC. Protein: CASSDRGPSSYNEQFF.

This clonotype was seen at least ten times. The chain has TRBV20-1 and TRBJ2-1; D is perhaps TRBD2 (5 bases). Trimming removed 4 bases from V and 4 bases from J, with 11 bases in between. CDR1 is DFQATT and CDR2 is SNEGSKA in the germline V gene (reference sequence). This CDR3 region has 13 residues. CDR3 sequence (DNA): TGCAGTGCTACGCGGGCCCAATACAATGAGCAGTTCTTC. This sequence encodes CSATRAQYNEQFF.

This clonotype was counted a few times. The chain links TRBV29-1 to TRBJ1-4; no clear D gene. CDR1 is SQVTM and CDR2 is ANQGSEA in the germline V gene. V shed 6 bases and J shed 0 bases, with 14 bases lying between them. The CDR3 has 15 residues. Here the CDR3 DNA reads TGCAGCGTCGTCGGCAGGACGACAACTAATGAAAAACTGTTTTTT. Translation gives CSVVGRTTTNEKLFF. The whole variable domain, filled in from reference TRBV29-1 and TRBJ1-4, reads SAVISQKPSRDICQRGTSLTIQCQVDSQVTMMFWYRQQPGQSLTLIATANQGSEATYESGFVIDKFPISRPNLTFSTLTVSNMSPEDSSIYLCSVVGRTTTNEKLFFGSGTQLSVL.

V gene TRBV5-6 combines with J gene TRBJ2-2; D is possibly TRBD1 (6 bases). The germline CDR1 and CDR2 sequences are SGHDT and YYEEEE. The CDR3 is 14 amino acids. With 2 bases removed from V and 7 bases from J, the gap between germline ends came to 12 bases. Written as DNA, the CDR3 is TGTGCCAGCAGCTTTACTACAGGGTTCGGGGAGCTGTTTTTT. It yields the protein CASSFTTGFGELFF.

Remarks on this clonotype: Since a much larger clone is just one base distant, this may be a read error. The chain employs TRBV7-9 and TRBJ2-7; 12 positions match TRBD2. The CDR3 is 15 residues long. Germline V lookup: CDR1 SEHNR, CDR2 FQNEAQ (reference sequence). For the CDR3, the DNA is TGTGCCAGCAGCCCTACTAGCGGGGGGTCCTACGAGCAGTCCTTC. Translated: CASSPTSGGSYEQSF.

This clonotype was seen a few times. The CDR3 loop is CASSFNPRSEQFF. The CDR3 DNA reads TGTGCCAGCAGCTTTAACCCCCGAAGCGAGCAGTTCTTC. V is TRBV7-8 and J is TRBJ2-1, with D unclear. The germline CDR1 and CDR2 sequences are SGHVS and FQNEAQ. The CDR3 is 13 residues long. Trimming cost V 3 bases and J 10 bases, with 13 bases left between them. The whole variable domain, remainder taken from reference TRBV7-8 and TRBJ2-1, is GAGVSQSPRYKVAKRGQDVALRCDPISGHVSLFWYQQALGQGPEFLTYFQNEAQLDKSGLPSDRFFAERPEGSVSTLKIQRTQQEDSAVYLCASSFNPRSEQFFGPGTRLTVL.

J is TRBJ2-1 and V is TRBV5-1; D might be TRBD2 (6 bases). Trimming pared 4 bases from V and 7 bases from J, leaving 21 bases between. This CDR3 has 16 amino acids. The germline V gene encodes CDR1 SGHRS and CDR2 YFSETQ. Here the CDR3 reads CASSGFTGGLQNEQFF. CDR3 in DNA: TGCGCCAGCAGCGGGTTTACCGGGGGTCTACAGAATGAGCAGTTCTTC. Full variable domain (remainder filled in from reference TRBV5-1 and TRBJ2-1): KAGVTQTPRYLIKTRGQQVTLSCSPISGHRSVSWYQQTPGQGLQFLFEYFSETQRNKGNFPGRFSGRQFSNSRSEMNVSTLELGDSALYLCASSGFTGGLQNEQFFGPGTRLTVL.

V gene TRBV2 combines with J gene TRBJ2-2; D gene ambiguous. V lost 6 bases and J 6 bases, leaving 8 bases between the germline ends. This CDR3 comprises 12 residues. The germline CDR1 and CDR2 sequences are SNHLY and FYNNEI. CDR3 residues: CASRPYPGELFF. CDR3 nucleotides: TGTGCCAGCAGGCCCTACCCCGGGGAGCTGTTTTTT.

This clonotype was counted many times. This rearrangement joins TRBV5-8 to TRBJ1-1; D is undetermined. Trimming removed 3 bases from V and 5 bases from J, with 11 bases in between. The length of the CDR3 is 13 residues. CDR1 is SGHTS and CDR2 is YDEGEE in the germline V gene. CDR3 coding DNA: TGTGCCAGCAGCTCCCCAGGTGAGACTGAAGCTTTCTTT. Protein product: CASSSPGETEAFF.

The J gene is TRBJ2-7, the V gene TRBV5-8; D might be TRBD2 (6 bases). Germline loops: CDR1 SGHTS, CDR2 YDEGEE. V lost 4 bases and J lost 5, with 16 bases in between. CDR3 size: 14 residues. In DNA, the CDR3 is TGTGCCAGCAGCCTGGAGGGGCAGGACGACGAGCAGTACTTC. The encoded protein is CASSLEGQDDEQYF.

This chain uses TRBV20-1 with TRBJ2-3, with 7 bases that match TRBD2. V gave up 4 bases and J gave up 0 bases; unmatched junction bases: 10. Germline CDR1 and CDR2: DFQATT and SNEGSKA (reference sequence). The CDR3 is 16 residues long. The CDR3 region has the DNA TGCAGTGCTAAGGGAGGGCGGGTTTCTAGCACAGATACGCAGTATTTT. Protein: CSAKGGRVSSTDTQYF.

At least ten counts were recorded for this clonotype. V gene TRBV6-1 combines with J gene TRBJ2-1; 14 positions agree with TRBD2. The trim removed 8 bases at V and 1 base at J, leaving 10 bases unmatched. This CDR3 comprises 18 residues. Germline values: CDR1 MNHNS, CDR2 SASEGT. CDR3 DNA sequence: TGTGCCAGCTCCGGGACTAGCGGGAGAATAGTTTCCTACAATGAGCAGTTCTTC. It encodes CASSGTSGRIVSYNEQFF.

This clonotype was recorded at least ten times. The gene calls are TRBV20-1 and TRBJ2-1; 9 nucleotides line up with TRBD1. This CDR3 region has 15 residues. CDR1 is DFQATT, CDR2 SNEGSKA, per germline (reference sequence). With V trimmed by 6 bases and J by 3 bases, 9 bases remained unmatched. CDR3 loop: CSAPGDREFYNEQFF. CDR3 nucleotide sequence: TGCAGTGCCCCGGGGGACAGGGAATTCTACAATGAGCAGTTCTTC.

Many counts were recorded for this clonotype. The rearrangement uses TRBV30 and TRBJ2-7, with TRBD2 matching over 7 bases. V shed 5 bases and J 2 bases; nucleotides not matched to a gene: 6. Germline V gene data show CDR1 as GTSNPN and CDR2 as SVGIG (reference sequence). The CDR3 consists of 13 residues. CDR3 DNA: TGTGCCTGGGGTAGGACTAGGACCTACGAGCAGTACTTC. It translates to CAWGRTRTYEQYF.

The sample holds many counts of this clonotype. This chain joins TRBV7-8 and TRBJ2-7; D remains ambiguous. V was pared by 5 bases and J by 6 bases, with 14 bases between. Germline lookup yields CDR1 SGHVS and CDR2 FQNEAQ. CDR3 length equals 13 residues. This chain's CDR3 is CASSRPGHREQYF. The CDR3 nucleotides are TGTGCCAGCAGCCGCCCCGGGCACCGCGAGCAGTACTTC. Variable domain in full (rest from reference TRBV7-8 and TRBJ2-7): GAGVSQSPRYKVAKRGQDVALRCDPISGHVSLFWYQQALGQGPEFLTYFQNEAQLDKSGLPSDRFFAERPEGSVSTLKIQRTQQEDSAVYLCASSRPGHREQYFGPGTRLTVT.

Note on this clonotype: Given a much more abundant clone one base away, this may be a read error. The chain uses TRBV3-1 and TRBJ2-5, with D maybe TRBD2 (6 bases). From germline, CDR1 is LGHDT and CDR2 YNNKEL (reference sequence). The CDR3 loop spans 15 amino acids. As DNA, the CDR3 is TGTACCAGCAGCCCGGTGGGAGGACTCAGAGAGACCCAGTACTTC. This codes for CTSSPVGGLRETQYF.

On this clonotype: A read error may explain this, as a much larger clone is one base away. The chain links TRBV5-1 to TRBJ1-5, with 7 bases fitting TRBD1. The CDR3 is 15 amino acids. The germline V gene encodes CDR1 SGHRS and CDR2 YFSETQ. The CDR3 nucleotides are TGCGCCGGCAGCCATACAGGGGATGGCAATCAGCCCCAGCATTTT. Its translation: CAGSHTGDGNQPQHF.

CDR3: CASSPSGRRLNTIYF. CDR3 coding DNA: TGTGCCAGCAGTCCGTCCGGAAGGCGGTTAAACACCATATATTTT. The V call is TRBV27, the J call TRBJ1-3; no clear D. CDR3 length: 15 amino acids. V was pared by 5 bases and J by 6 bases, with 17 bases between. From germline, CDR1 is MNHEY and CDR2 SMNVEV (reference sequence).

At least ten counts were recorded for this clonotype. V gene TRBV7-9 combines with J gene TRBJ1-4, with D unclear. The CDR3 is 16 amino acids. The ends were cut back, 4 bases at V and 5 bases at J, with 17 bases in the middle. Germline values: CDR1 SEHNR, CDR2 FQNEAQ (reference sequence). The CDR3 DNA reads TGTGCCAGCAGCTCCCTGGGAACAGCGGGGAATGAAAAACTGTTTTTT. This gives the protein CASSSLGTAGNEKLFF.

This clonotype has just one count. A clone one base away is much larger, so this may be a read error. In nucleotides, the CDR3 is TGTGCCAGCAGCCAAGTAAGGTCGCCGGCGGTGGGGACTATCGGGACCACCTACAATGAGCAGTTCTTC. This codes for CASSQVRSPAVGTIGTTYNEQFF. The rearrangement uses TRBV14 and TRBJ2-1; 7 bases agree with TRBD2. CDR1 and CDR2 from the germline V gene are SGHDN and FVKESK. V gave up 1 base and J gave up 2 bases; unmatched junction bases: 26. The CDR3 is made up of 23 amino acids.

The CDR3 region is CSVEEGQRRGGYTF. CDR3 in DNA: TGCAGCGTTGAGGAGGGTCAGCGGAGGGGTGGCTACACCTTC. The chain has TRBV29-1 and TRBJ1-2; tentative D call: TRBD1 (5 bases). This CDR3 comprises 14 residues. With 3 bases removed from V and 7 bases from J, the gap between germline ends came to 18 bases. Germline V gives CDR1 SQVTM, CDR2 ANQGSEA.

Ten or more counts support this clonotype. V usage is TRBV24-1 and J usage is TRBJ2-3; 12 bases match TRBD2. V shed 2 bases, J shed 2 bases, and the junction held 4 bases outside the gene matches. There are 17 residues in the CDR3. Germline lookup yields CDR1 KGHDR and CDR2 SFDVKD. CDR3 coding DNA: TGTGCCACCAGTGATTCGACTAGCGGGAGAGTCACAGATACGCAGTATTTT. This codes for CATSDSTSGRVTDTQYF.

This clonotype was counted many times. V and J are TRBV25-1 and TRBJ2-7, with a tentative D call TRBD2 (5 bases). Trimming shortened V by 4 bases and J by 6 bases, and 13 bases separated the two germline ends. The V gene's germline CDR1 is MGHDK and CDR2 SYGVNS. The CDR3 consists of 13 residues. The CDR3 coding sequence is TGTGCCAGCAGTGTAGTGGGAGCTGGCGAGCAGTACTTC. This codes for CASSVVGAGEQYF.

This clonotype was seen repeatedly, ten times or more. The J gene is TRBJ1-6, the V gene TRBV25-1, with a possible D match to TRBD1 (5 bases). CDR1 is MGHDK, CDR2 SYGVNS, per germline. V dropped 2 bases and J dropped 6 bases, with 14 bases sitting between them. The CDR3 spans 16 residues. As DNA, the CDR3 is TGTGCCAGCAGTGAAATGGTGGGGGGGGTTAATTCACCCCTCCACTTT. This encodes CASSEMVGGVNSPLHF. Together with reference TRBV25-1 and TRBJ1-6, the CDR3 gives the full variable domain: EADIYQTPRYLVIGTGKKITLECSQTMGHDKMYWYQQDPGMELHLIHYSYGVNSTEKGDLSSESTVSRIRTEHFPLTLESARPSHTSQYLCASSEMVGGVNSPLHFGNGTRLTVT.

This clonotype was seen ten or more times. This chain joins TRBV25-1 and TRBJ2-7; D is possibly TRBD1 (6 bases). Germline lookup yields CDR1 MGHDK and CDR2 SYGVNS. CDR3 length: 16 residues. V was clipped by 3 bases and J by 4 bases, with 19 bases between them. The CDR3 bases are TGTGCCAGCAGTGACCTACCGGGACAAGGGTCGTACGAGCAGTACTTC. Protein: CASSDLPGQGSYEQYF.

This clonotype has ten or more counts. The rearrangement joins TRBV12-3 or TRBV12-4 to TRBJ1-5, with 7 positions matching TRBD1. V shed 4 bases and J 4 bases; nucleotides not matched to a gene: 10. This CDR3 comprises 16 residues. The chain's CDR3 is CASSSMINRGNQPQHF. The CDR3 DNA is TGTGCCAGCAGTTCTATGATAAACAGGGGAAATCAGCCCCAGCATTTT.